These 30 T cell receptor beta chains originate from one sample sequenced in a study of cytomegalovirus exposure and HLA in healthy donors (dated by TCRdb to the late 2010s). Receptor amplification or capture employed the immunoSEQ multiplex PCR assay. Sourced from immuneACCESS, this table was stored by TCRdb with only in-frame sequences that have V and J called. A share of the clones is absent; for the studies checked, an unresolved V gene accounts for under half, and the remainder has no known explanation. The sample table shows approximately 180,000 clones, and about 89% are seen once. The ten most abundant clones make up approximately 2.5% of the sample. Sequencing was done on a sample of PBMCs. The receptors shown here come from a man aged 18 to 35 in good health and CMV-seropositive.

The genes are TRBV20-1 and TRBJ1-2; D gene uncertain. The V and J ends lost 5 bases and 6 bases respectively, with 10 bases between them. The CDR3 totals 11 residues. Germline assignment: CDR1 DFQATT and CDR2 SNEGSKA (reference sequence). Written as DNA, the CDR3 is TGCAGTGCTCCCTTGAGGGATGGCTACACCTTC. Protein: CSAPLRDGYTF.

The rearrangement uses TRBV7-2 and TRBJ2-1; 8 nucleotides align to TRBD2. The CDR3 has 14 residues. Germline V gene data show CDR1 as SGHTA and CDR2 as FQGNSA. V was pared by 4 bases and J by 5 bases, with 4 bases of the junction left unmatched. The CDR3 bases are TGTGCCAGCAGCTCCTTTAGCGGGGACAATGAGCAGTTCTTC. Translation gives CASSSFSGDNEQFF.

The chain is built from TRBV11-3 and TRBJ1-1; TRBD1 is a possible D gene (6 bases). This CDR3 region has 13 residues. The V end lost 5 bases, the J end lost 4 bases, and 11 bases lay between the germline ends. Germline V gene lookup returns CDR1 SGHNT and CDR2 YENEEA. The DNA of the CDR3 is TGTGCCAGCAGCATGGACAGTTCCACTGAAGCTTTCTTT. Protein: CASSMDSSTEAFF.

The chain recombines TRBV5-4 with TRBJ1-4; D gene unclear. CDR1 and CDR2 (germline): SGHNT, YYREEE (reference sequence). The CDR3 is made up of 13 amino acids. V lost 4 bases and J 0 bases, leaving 4 bases between the germline ends. The CDR3 sequence: CASSRATNEKLFF. CDR3 in DNA: TGTGCCAGCAGCCGTGCAACTAATGAAAAACTGTTTTTT.

The chain is built from TRBV29-1 and TRBJ1-2; 7 bases align to TRBD1. The CDR3 runs 11 residues. The germline V gene encodes CDR1 SQVTM and CDR2 ANQGSEA. The ends lost 5 bases at V and 7 bases at J; junction bases unmatched: 4. CDR3 nucleotide sequence: TGCAGCGTTCATACAGGGGCTGGCTACACCTTC. It yields the protein CSVHTGAGYTF.

This chain links TRBV16 with TRBJ1-2; D gene unclear. Germline CDR1 and CDR2: KGHSY and FQNENV. V gave up 3 bases and J gave up 4 bases, with 9 bases separating them. CDR3 length equals 13 residues. DNA of the CDR3: TGTGCCAGCAGCCAGGCCCGGGTCTATGGCTACACCTTC. It encodes CASSQARVYGYTF.

This clone appeared a single time. The chain combines TRBV7-2 with TRBJ1-5; 7 bases are shared with TRBD1. Per the germline V gene, CDR1 is SGHTA and CDR2 is FQGNSA. The CDR3 is 14 residues long. With 5 bases clipped from V and 5 bases from J, the junction kept 6 bases outside the gene matches. The CDR3 nucleotides are TGTGCCAGCAGCGAAACAGGGGTTTATCAGCCCCAGCATTTT. It translates to CASSETGVYQPQHF.

V and J are TRBV14 and TRBJ2-7, with 7 bases that match TRBD1. J lost 2 bases, V lost 2 bases, and 3 bases had no gene match. This CDR3 has 14 amino acids. CDR1 and CDR2 from the germline V gene are SGHDN and FVKESK. CDR3 sequence: CASSQRQGTYEQYF. The CDR3 coding sequence is TGTGCCAGCAGCCAACGACAGGGAACCTACGAGCAGTACTTC.

The CDR3 is CASAPGDGYEQYF. DNA for the CDR3: TGTGCCAGTGCGCCAGGGGATGGGTACGAGCAGTACTTC. The chain links TRBV19 to TRBJ2-7; D is perhaps TRBD1 (6 bases). CDR1 LNHDA and CDR2 SQIVND come from the germline V gene (reference sequence). The CDR3 spans 13 residues. V was clipped by 8 bases and J by 4 bases, with 15 bases between them.

The rearrangement joins TRBV7-2 to TRBJ2-5; a possible D gene is TRBD2 (6 bases). This CDR3 is 14 amino acids long. CDR1 is SGHTA and CDR2 is FQGNSA in the germline V gene. V gave up 4 bases and J gave up 1 base, with 10 bases separating them. The CDR3 region is CASSSSGLQETQYF. DNA of the CDR3: TGTGCCAGCAGCTCGTCGGGACTCCAAGAGACCCAGTACTTC.

The chain combines TRBV7-9 with TRBJ1-3; 7 positions match TRBD1. The CDR3 covers 16 residues. J lost 1 base, V lost 5 bases, and 8 bases had no gene match. The germline gives CDR1 SEHNR, CDR2 FQNEAQ (reference sequence). The CDR3 here is CASSRQGLVSGNTIYF. In nucleotides, the CDR3 is TGTGCCAGCAGCCGACAGGGTTTAGTGTCTGGAAACACCATATATTTT. The whole variable domain, remainder taken from reference TRBV7-9 and TRBJ1-3, is DTGVSQNPRHKITKRGQNVTFRCDPISEHNRLYWYRQTLGQGPEFLTYFQNEAQLEKSRLLSDRFSAERPKGSFSTLEIQRTEQGDSAMYLCASSRQGLVSGNTIYFGEGSWLTVV.

The chain has TRBV15 and TRBJ2-5, with 8 bases matching TRBD2. Unmatched junction bases numbered 8, after V lost 4 bases and J lost 7 bases. The CDR3 length is 14 residues. The germline V gene has CDR1 LNHNV and CDR2 YYDKDF (reference sequence). Here the CDR3 reads CATSKGLEERTQYF. The CDR3 coding sequence is TGTGCCACCAGCAAGGGACTAGAAGAGCGGACCCAGTACTTC.

This chain joins TRBV27 and TRBJ2-7, with TRBD2 matching over 9 bases. Looked up from germline, CDR1 is MNHEY and CDR2 is SMNVEV (reference sequence). This CDR3 region has 16 residues. The V and J ends lost 4 bases and 3 bases, in that order; junction bases with no gene match: 10. CDR3 sequence (DNA): TGTGCCAGCAGTTGGTTAGCCTGGACTAGCGTCTACGAGCAGTACTTC. This encodes CASSWLAWTSVYEQYF.

This chain joins TRBV5-1 and TRBJ1-1, with TRBD1 identical over 9 bases. The germline CDR1 and CDR2 sequences are SGHRS and YFSETQ. This CDR3 spans 15 amino acids. With 2 bases clipped from V and 1 base from J, the junction kept 3 bases outside the gene matches. DNA for the CDR3: TGCGCCAGCAGCTTTACAGGGGGCACGAACACTGAAGCTTTCTTT. Its protein product is CASSFTGGTNTEAFF.

The chain recombines TRBV4-3 with TRBJ2-5, with D maybe TRBD2 (5 bases). The V gene's germline CDR1 is LGHNA and CDR2 YSLEER. CDR3 length equals 15 residues. V lost 4 bases and J lost 5, with 17 bases in between. The DNA of the CDR3 is TGCGCCAGCAGCCCAGGAGACTATGCCTTCGAGACCCAGTACTTC. Encoded protein: CASSPGDYAFETQYF.

This clone was counted once. CDR3 amino acids: CASSSRLATKNNEQFF. DNA for the CDR3: TGTGCCAGCAGTTCTCGACTAGCCACCAAAAACAATGAGCAGTTCTTC. The V call is TRBV27, the J call TRBJ2-1, with TRBD2 matching over 7 bases. J gave up 5 bases and V 4 bases, and 11 bases lay outside the gene matches. Germline assignment: CDR1 MNHEY and CDR2 SMNVEV (reference sequence). The CDR3 consists of 16 residues.

This chain links TRBV25-1 with TRBJ2-1; 8 bases fit TRBD2. With 7 bases clipped from V and 0 bases from J, the junction kept 8 bases outside the gene matches. The germline gives CDR1 MGHDK, CDR2 SYGVNS. CDR3 length: 16 amino acids. CDR3: CASTNLAGSSYNEQFF. The CDR3 DNA reads TGTGCCAGCACTAATCTAGCGGGTTCCTCCTACAATGAGCAGTTCTTC.

The rearrangement uses TRBV5-6 and TRBJ1-4; TRBD1 matches 8 bases. The germline V gene has CDR1 SGHDT and CDR2 YYEEEE. Trimming removed 4 bases from V and 7 bases from J; junction bases left unmatched: 9. CDR3 size: 15 residues. CDR3 sequence (DNA): TGTGCCAGCAGCCCAGGACAGGGCCGAGGTGAAAAACTGTTTTTT. This codes for CASSPGQGRGEKLFF.

There are a few counts of this clone. This sequence joins TRBV10-2 and TRBJ1-1; perhaps TRBD1 as D (5 bases). Between the trimmed V and J ends, which lost 4 bases and 4 bases, there was a span of 10 bases. The CDR3 is 13 amino acids. Per the germline V gene, CDR1 is WSHSY and CDR2 is SAAADI. The CDR3 DNA is TGCGCCAGCAGTGGACAGCCCCGCACTGAAGCTTTCTTT. Encoded protein: CASSGQPRTEAFF.

The chain combines TRBV9 with TRBJ1-1; 7 bases match TRBD1. V shed 4 bases and J 4 bases; nucleotides not matched to a gene: 4. The CDR3 sequence is 13 residues long. CDR1 SGDLS and CDR2 YYNGEE come from the germline V gene. CDR3 region: CASSPRGATEAFF. The CDR3 DNA reads as TGTGCCAGCAGCCCCAGGGGGGCCACTGAAGCTTTCTTT.

The chain has TRBV5-6 and TRBJ2-1, with D maybe TRBD2 (7 bases). The CDR3 length is 12 residues. Germline lookup yields CDR1 SGHDT and CDR2 YYEEEE. V was clipped by 0 bases and J by 12 bases, with 10 bases between them. In nucleotides, the CDR3 is TGTGCCAGCAGCTTGGGGGGAGGGGGGCAGTTCTTC. As protein: CASSLGGGGQFF.

The V gene is TRBV29-1, the J gene TRBJ2-3, with TRBD2 matching 11 bases. After removal of 2 bases from V and 4 bases from J, the junction contained 11 bases not matched to a gene. Germline values: CDR1 SQVTM, CDR2 ANQGSEA. This CDR3 is built from 17 residues. The CDR3 region has the DNA TGCAGCGTTGAAAAGCACTTACTAGCGGGGGTCGCAGATACGCAGTATTTT. The encoded protein is CSVEKHLLAGVADTQYF.

The chain is built from TRBV7-2 and TRBJ2-1, with D possibly matching TRBD1 (6 bases). Per the germline V gene, CDR1 is SGHTA and CDR2 is FQGNSA. V shed 1 base and J shed 6 bases, with 19 bases lying between them. The CDR3 covers 17 residues. For the CDR3, the DNA is TGTGCCAGCAGCTTAGTGATGGCCCAGGGGTGGGGCAATGAGCAGTTCTTC. This codes for CASSLVMAQGWGNEQFF. Full variable domain (outside the CDR3, taken from reference TRBV7-2 and TRBJ2-1): GAGVSQSPSNKVTEKGKDVELRCDPISGHTALYWYRQSLGQGLEFLIYFQGNSAPDKSGLPSDRFSAERTGGSVSTLTIQRTQQEDSAVYLCASSLVMAQGWGNEQFFGPGTRLTVL.

The chain employs TRBV28 and TRBJ2-3, with 8 positions matching TRBD1. Germline CDR1 MDHEN, CDR2 SYDVKM. The CDR3 contains 16 residues. V gave up 3 bases and J gave up 1 base; unmatched junction bases: 6. CDR3 sequence (DNA): TGTGCCAGCAGTTTTTTCGCAGGGGGCCGCACAGATACGCAGTATTTT. It translates to CASSFFAGGRTDTQYF.

The genes are TRBV27 and TRBJ1-1; no reliable D call. The CDR3 runs to 15 residues. Trimming left V 4 bases short and J 1 base short, with 13 bases between. The germline CDR1 and CDR2 sequences are MNHEY and SMNVEV (reference sequence). The CDR3 protein is CASSSTILGNTEAFF. DNA for the CDR3: TGTGCCAGCAGTTCTACCATTCTAGGGAACACTGAAGCTTTCTTT.

The genes are TRBV7-9 and TRBJ2-2; 11 bases align to TRBD2. V lost 3 bases, J lost 3 bases, and 3 bases stayed unmatched. CDR3 length: 16 amino acids. Germline V gene data show CDR1 as SEHNR and CDR2 as FQNEAQ (reference sequence). The CDR3 sequence is CASSFLAGGYTGELFF. The CDR3 DNA reads TGTGCCAGCAGCTTCCTAGCGGGGGGTTACACCGGGGAGCTGTTTTTT. The complete variable domain, with remaining parts taken from reference TRBV7-9 and TRBJ2-2, reads DTGVSQNPRHKITKRGQNVTFRCDPISEHNRLYWYRQTLGQGPEFLTYFQNEAQLEKSRLLSDRFSAERPKGSFSTLEIQRTEQGDSAMYLCASSFLAGGYTGELFFGEGSRLTVL.

V usage is TRBV11-1 and J usage is TRBJ2-7, with TRBD1 matching 9 bases. This CDR3 comprises 15 residues. Germline V CDR1 and CDR2: SGHAT, FQDESV (reference sequence). J gave up 5 bases and V 0 bases, and 5 bases lay outside the gene matches. CDR3 nucleotide sequence: TGTGCCAGCAGCTTAGCCGGGACAGGGACCGACGAGCAGTACTTC. It codes for CASSLAGTGTDEQYF. Full variable domain (remainder filled in from reference TRBV11-1 and TRBJ2-7): EAEVAQSPRYKITEKSQAVAFWCDPISGHATLYWYRQILGQGPELLVQFQDESVVDDSQLPKDRFSAERLKGVDSTLKIQPAELGDSAMYLCASSLAGTGTDEQYFGPGTRLTVT.

This sequence joins TRBV7-3 and TRBJ2-2, with a tentative D call TRBD2 (5 bases). The germline CDR1 and CDR2 sequences are SGHTA and FQGTGA. Trimming left V 5 bases short and J 6 bases short, with 16 bases between. The CDR3 has 15 residues. The CDR3 is CASSPDLGGSGELFF. The CDR3 bases are TGTGCCAGCAGCCCGGACCTCGGAGGTTCCGGGGAGCTGTTTTTT. The full variable domain, with the rest looked up from reference TRBV7-3 and TRBJ2-2, is GAGVSQTPSNKVTEKGKYVELRCDPISGHTALYWYRQSLGQGPEFLIYFQGTGAADDSGLPNDRFFAVRPEGSVSTLKIQRTERGDSAVYLCASSPDLGGSGELFFGEGSRLTVL.

This clone was counted between two and nine times. This chain uses TRBV4-2 with TRBJ2-7, with a possible D match to TRBD1 (5 bases). The germline gives CDR1 LGHNA, CDR2 YNFKEQ. CDR3 length equals 14 residues. Trimming pared 4 bases from V and 3 bases from J, leaving 13 bases between. CDR3 protein: CASSPEKQVYEQYF. CDR3 nucleotide sequence: TGTGCCAGCAGCCCAGAAAAACAGGTCTACGAGCAGTACTTC.

The gene calls are TRBV28 and TRBJ2-7; 11 bases are shared with TRBD1. The germline gives CDR1 MDHEN, CDR2 SYDVKM. CDR3 length: 15 residues. After removal of 3 bases from V and 9 bases from J, the junction contained 10 bases not matched to a gene. DNA of the CDR3: TGTGCCAGCAGTTTTTTCGGACAGGGGGCGCCGGTGCAGTACTTC. This encodes CASSFFGQGAPVQYF.